These 27 T cell receptor beta chains came from one sample sequenced in a study of T cells in Graves' hyperthyroidism and ophthalmopathy. The TCR beta CDR3 regions underwent amplification using RNA transcripts as the source. HTBI primers were employed in a first-round RT-PCR of the TCR CDR3. TCRdb reprocessed the multiplex PCR reads with MiXCR, giving one entry per CDR3 protein. Among 600,000 to 650,000 distinct CDR3 sequences, less than 25% were seen once, and the ten largest hold about 35%. The sequenced sample consisted of blood. The receptors shown here come from a man aged 30-40 years with Graves' ophthalmopathy.

The V and J genes are TRBV7-9 and TRBJ2-3; TRBD1 matches at 7 bases. V lost 3 bases to trimming and J lost 1 base; unmatched junction nucleotides: 7. Germline lookup yields CDR1 SEHNR and CDR2 FQNEAQ (reference sequence). The CDR3 covers 16 residues. This chain's CDR3 is CASSFRRGYGTDTQYF. DNA of the CDR3: TGTGCCAGCAGCTTTCGCAGGGGGTACGGCACAGATACGCAGTATTTT.

CDR3 region: CASSLSSYRASGTGELFF. CDR3 in DNA: TGCGCCAGCAGCTTGTCGTCGTATCGGGCTAGCGGGACCGGGGAGCTGTTTTTT. This chain uses TRBV5-1 with TRBJ2-2, with 8 bases identical to TRBD2. V shed 1 base and J 5 bases; nucleotides not matched to a gene: 13. In germline, CDR1 is SGHRS, CDR2 YFSETQ. This CDR3 spans 18 amino acids.

This clonotype was counted between two and nine times. The V gene is TRBV27, the J gene TRBJ2-7, with 8 bases lining up with TRBD2. Unmatched junction bases numbered 2, after V lost 2 bases and J lost 2 bases. This CDR3 has 14 residues. The germline CDR1 and CDR2 sequences are MNHEY and SMNVEV (reference sequence). The DNA for the CDR3 is TGTGCCAGCAGTTTAACAGCGGGAGCCTACGAGCAGTACTTC. The encoded protein is CASSLTAGAYEQYF.

V is TRBV7-3 and J is TRBJ2-1; D is perhaps TRBD2 (5 bases). CDR3 length: 17 residues. Trimming removed 1 base at V and 4 bases at J, with 17 bases between. CDR1 and CDR2 from the germline V gene are SGHTA and FQGTGA. CDR3: CASSLSSAAGGYNEQFF. The CDR3 DNA is TGTGCCAGCAGCTTAAGCTCGGCGGCGGGTGGGTACAATGAGCAGTTCTTC.

This chain connects TRBV30 to TRBJ2-7; possibly TRBD2 for D (5 bases). V dropped 5 bases and J dropped 6 bases, with 14 bases sitting between them. Germline V lookup: CDR1 GTSNPN, CDR2 SVGIG (reference sequence). CDR3 size: 12 residues. CDR3 sequence: CAWGLRAGEQYF. CDR3 in DNA: TGTGCCTGGGGCCTCCGCGCGGGCGAGCAGTACTTC.

This clonotype was detected many times. V usage is TRBV5-1 and J usage is TRBJ2-7; 10 bases fit TRBD1. CDR3 size: 15 residues. Germline values: CDR1 SGHRS, CDR2 YFSETQ. Losses at the gene ends were 0 bases for V and 5 bases for J; bases not matched to a gene: 5. The chain's CDR3 is CASSLAGTGVDEQYF. CDR3 coding DNA: TGCGCCAGCAGCTTGGCCGGGACAGGGGTTGACGAGCAGTACTTC.

This clonotype appeared a few times. The J gene is TRBJ2-3, the V gene TRBV28; 7 positions agree with TRBD2. V was clipped by 5 bases and J by 2 bases; unmatched bases: 10. The CDR3 is 16 residues long. Germline loops: CDR1 MDHEN, CDR2 SYDVKM. The CDR3 reads CASSQPPREFTDTQYF. CDR3 sequence (DNA): TGTGCCAGCAGTCAACCCCCGCGGGAGTTCACAGATACGCAGTATTTT.

This clonotype was observed a few times. This chain links TRBV28 with TRBJ2-4, with 9 bases fitting TRBD1. The CDR3 consists of 16 residues. Germline CDR1 is MDHEN and CDR2 is SYDVKM. Trimming removed 6 bases from V and 3 bases from J; junction bases left unmatched: 9. The CDR3, as DNA: TGTGCCAGCAGCGGGACAGGGTCTATCGTCAAAAACATTCAGTACTTC. It yields the protein CASSGTGSIVKNIQYF.

The rearrangement joins TRBV6-2 or TRBV6-3 to TRBJ2-1; D is unclear. The CDR3 sequence is 15 residues long. Germline V gives CDR1 MNHEY, CDR2 SVGEGT. V lost 6 bases and J lost 1, with 13 bases in between. The DNA for the CDR3 is TGTGCCAGCAGCCACCGGGCCACATCCTACAATGAGCAGTTCTTC. This gives the protein CASSHRATSYNEQFF.

In its sample, this clonotype was seen a few times. V and J are TRBV4-1 and TRBJ2-7; 10 bases align to TRBD2. This CDR3 contains 17 residues. CDR1 MGHRA and CDR2 YSYEKL come from the germline V gene. Trimming at V came to 0 bases and at J to 6 bases, leaving 11 bases not matched to a gene. The DNA of the CDR3 is TGCGCCAGCAGCCAAGAGGGGCTAGCGGGAGTCTCGGGCGAGCAGTACTTC. It yields the protein CASSQEGLAGVSGEQYF.

This clonotype was recorded many times. This rearrangement joins TRBV2 to TRBJ2-1; 12 bases match TRBD2. V dropped 6 bases and J dropped 4; count of bases not matched to a gene: 10. Germline CDR1 SNHLY, CDR2 FYNNEI. The CDR3 spans 17 residues. In DNA form, the CDR3 reads TGTGCCAGCAGACTAGAACTAGCGGGAGGACCTTACAATGAGCAGTTCTTC. This codes for CASRLELAGGPYNEQFF.

The J gene is TRBJ2-1, the V gene TRBV28, with 7 bases that match TRBD1. From germline, CDR1 is MDHEN and CDR2 SYDVKM. With 5 bases clipped from V and 8 bases from J, the junction kept 12 bases outside the gene matches. This CDR3 comprises 15 residues. CDR3 in amino acids: CASSLDRADLDEQFF. The CDR3 DNA is TGTGCCAGCAGTCTCGACAGGGCTGATCTGGATGAGCAGTTCTTC.

The chain employs TRBV29-1 and TRBJ2-3; no definite D call. Trimming left V 5 bases short and J 8 bases short, with 5 bases between. Germline V lookup: CDR1 SQVTM, CDR2 ANQGSEA. The CDR3 consists of 9 residues. In nucleotides, the CDR3 is TGCAGCGTTTCCGGTACGCAGTATTTT. Amino acid sequence: CSVSGTQYF.

J is TRBJ2-1 and V is TRBV9; 10 nucleotides align to TRBD2. The CDR3 contains 17 residues. With 1 base clipped from V and 6 bases from J, the junction kept 10 bases outside the gene matches. CDR1 is SGDLS, CDR2 YYNGEE, per germline. The CDR3 DNA is TGTGCCAGCAGCGTATCTCAAGGAAGCGGGAGGGCCAATGAGCAGTTCTTC. Encoded protein: CASSVSQGSGRANEQFF. Variable domain in full (rest from reference TRBV9 and TRBJ2-1): DSGVTQTPKHLITATGQRVTLRCSPRSGDLSVYWYQQSLDQGLQFLIQYYNGEERAKGNILERFSAQQFPDLHSELNLSSLELGDSALYFCASSVSQGSGRANEQFFGPGTRLTVL.

The V and J genes are TRBV10-1 and TRBJ2-1, with TRBD2 matching 9 bases. Germline CDR1 reads WNHNN; CDR2 reads SYGVQD (reference sequence). The J segment lost 4 bases and the V segment lost 6 bases, leaving 7 bases of the junction unmatched. The CDR3 sequence is 15 residues long. CDR3 nucleotide sequence: TGCGCCAGCAGCCAGCGGGGGGACGCATACAATGAGCAGTTCTTC. Amino acids: CASSQRGDAYNEQFF.

V usage is TRBV7-9 and J usage is TRBJ1-4; no clear D. The germline V and J ends were trimmed by 7 bases and 0 bases, with 9 bases remaining between them. Germline CDR1 is SEHNR and CDR2 is FQNEAQ (reference sequence). This CDR3 comprises 14 residues. This chain's CDR3 is CASNFGATNEKLFF. CDR3 nucleotide sequence: TGTGCCAGCAACTTTGGGGCAACTAATGAAAAACTGTTTTTT.

The rearrangement links TRBV6-2 or TRBV6-3 to TRBJ2-3; maybe TRBD1 (5 bases). Trimming left V 0 bases short and J 3 bases short, with 19 bases between. The CDR3 is 18 amino acids. The V gene's germline CDR1 is MNHEY and CDR2 SVGEGT. The CDR3 here is CASSYSERTGRRTDTQYF. The CDR3 DNA is TGTGCCAGCAGTTACTCCGAGCGAACAGGACGAAGAACAGATACGCAGTATTTT.

This clonotype was observed many times. J is TRBJ2-1 and V is TRBV11-2; tentatively, D is TRBD1 or TRBD2 (5 bases each). V was shortened by 1 base and J by 1 base, with 8 bases between the two germline ends. The germline CDR1 and CDR2 sequences are SGHAT and FQNNGV. CDR3 length: 15 residues. CDR3 in DNA: TGTGCCAGCAGCTTAGCCAGGGAGTCCTACAATGAGCAGTTCTTC. It yields the protein CASSLARESYNEQFF.

This clonotype was seen only a few times. The chain links TRBV29-1 to TRBJ1-2; D not resolved. The CDR3 loop spans 11 amino acids. Germline CDR1 SQVTM, CDR2 ANQGSEA. Deletions cut 0 bases from V and 8 bases from J, with 7 bases between. CDR3 sequence: CSVEDRRGYTF. The DNA of the CDR3 is TGCAGCGTTGAAGATCGGAGGGGCTACACCTTC.

The CDR3 here is CSVEGRAQRETQYF. As DNA, the CDR3 is TGCAGCGTTGAAGGCAGGGCCCAGAGAGAGACCCAGTACTTC. V is TRBV29-1 and J is TRBJ2-5, with D perhaps TRBD1 (5 bases). This CDR3 region has 14 residues. V lost 1 base and J 4 bases, leaving 13 bases between the germline ends. Germline values: CDR1 SQVTM, CDR2 ANQGSEA.

There are a few counts of this clonotype. This chain connects TRBV6-5 to TRBJ1-2; D is undetermined. The V gene's germline CDR1 is MNHEY and CDR2 SVGAGI. This CDR3 is built from 13 residues. V lost 0 bases, J lost 8 bases, and 10 bases lay in between. The CDR3 is CASSYSYLGGYTF. The CDR3 DNA is TGTGCCAGCAGTTACTCATACTTAGGGGGCTACACCTTC.

The chain carries TRBV6-5 and TRBJ2-2, with 15 nucleotides matching TRBD2. The V and J ends lost 2 bases and 6 bases, in that order; junction bases with no gene match: 4. This CDR3 region has 17 residues. The germline V gene has CDR1 MNHEY and CDR2 SVGAGI. As DNA, the CDR3 is TGTGCCAGCAGTTACGGCGGGACTAGCGGGAGGTCCGGGGAGCTGTTTTTT. This sequence encodes CASSYGGTSGRSGELFF.

This clonotype occurred a few times. The CDR3 here is CSARARTGSNYGYTF. In nucleotides, the CDR3 is TGCAGTGCTAGAGCAAGGACAGGGTCGAACTATGGCTACACCTTC. J is TRBJ1-2 and V is TRBV20-1; 8 bases line up with TRBD1. The germline gives CDR1 DFQATT, CDR2 SNEGSKA (reference sequence). This CDR3 contains 15 residues. J was trimmed by 2 bases and V by 1 base; bases with no gene match: 6.

The chain links TRBV5-1 to TRBJ1-2; 10 bases agree with TRBD1. The J segment lost 4 bases and the V segment lost 4 bases, leaving 10 bases of the junction unmatched. The CDR3 is made up of 16 amino acids. Germline V gives CDR1 SGHRS, CDR2 YFSETQ. CDR3 bases: TGCGCCAGCAGCGCCTCGACAGGGGGCGCGGGCTATGGCTACACCTTC. Translated: CASSASTGGAGYGYTF.

This clonotype was seen a handful of times. The chain uses TRBV20-1 and TRBJ2-1; no definite D call. Trimming shortened V by 0 bases and J by 0 bases, and 9 bases separated the two germline ends. Per germline, CDR1 DFQATT and CDR2 SNEGSKA (reference sequence). This CDR3 is 15 amino acids long. As DNA, the CDR3 is TGCAGTGCTAGAGATCGGGTTAGCTCCTACAATGAGCAGTTCTTC. This translates into CSARDRVSSYNEQFF.

V is TRBV10-3 and J is TRBJ2-2; D call uncertain. Germline CDR1 ENHRY, CDR2 SYGVKD. This CDR3 contains 14 residues. V dropped 8 bases and J dropped 1 base, with 11 bases sitting between them. The CDR3 is CAIEAKRNTGELFF. The DNA of the CDR3 is TGTGCCATCGAGGCCAAAAGGAACACCGGGGAGCTGTTTTTT.

This clonotype was found a few times. This sequence joins TRBV5-6 and TRBJ2-5; perhaps TRBD1 as D (5 bases). The CDR3 runs to 13 residues. The V end lost 2 bases, the J end lost 7 bases, and 12 bases lay between the germline ends. Germline CDR1 reads SGHDT; CDR2 reads YYEEEE. The CDR3 DNA follows: TGTGCCAGCAGCTTTACGGACCAGGGGACCCAGTACTTC. The encoded protein is CASSFTDQGTQYF.